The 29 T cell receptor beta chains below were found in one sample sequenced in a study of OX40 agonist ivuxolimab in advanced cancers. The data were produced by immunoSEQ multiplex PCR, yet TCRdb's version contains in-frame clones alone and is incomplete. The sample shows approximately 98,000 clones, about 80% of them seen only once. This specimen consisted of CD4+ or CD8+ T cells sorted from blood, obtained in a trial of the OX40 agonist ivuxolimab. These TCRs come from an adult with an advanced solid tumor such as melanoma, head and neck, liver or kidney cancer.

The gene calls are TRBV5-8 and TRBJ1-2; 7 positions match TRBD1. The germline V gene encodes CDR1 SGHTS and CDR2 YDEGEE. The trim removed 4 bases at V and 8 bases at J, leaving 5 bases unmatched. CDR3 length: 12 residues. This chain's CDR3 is CASSPGQWGYTF. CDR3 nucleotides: TGTGCCAGCAGCCCGGGACAGTGGGGCTACACCTTC.

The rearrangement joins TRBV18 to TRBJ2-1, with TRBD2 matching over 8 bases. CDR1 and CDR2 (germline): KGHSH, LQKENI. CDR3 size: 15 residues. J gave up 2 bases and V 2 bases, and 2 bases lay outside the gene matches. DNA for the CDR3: TGTGCCAGCTCACCAGCGGGGGGTACCTACAATGAGCAGTTCTTC. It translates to CASSPAGGTYNEQFF.

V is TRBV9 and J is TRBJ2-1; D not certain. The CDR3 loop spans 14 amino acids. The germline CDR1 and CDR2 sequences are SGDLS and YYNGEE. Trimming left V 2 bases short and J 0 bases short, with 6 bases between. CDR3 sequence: CASSVVSSYNEQFF. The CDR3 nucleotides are TGTGCCAGCAGCGTCGTGAGCTCCTACAATGAGCAGTTCTTC.

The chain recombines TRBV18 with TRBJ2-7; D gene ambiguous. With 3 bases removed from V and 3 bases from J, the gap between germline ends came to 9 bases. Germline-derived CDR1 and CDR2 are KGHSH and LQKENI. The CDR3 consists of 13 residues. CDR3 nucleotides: TGTGCCAGCTCACCTCCGGACGGCTACGAGCAGTACTTC. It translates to CASSPPDGYEQYF.

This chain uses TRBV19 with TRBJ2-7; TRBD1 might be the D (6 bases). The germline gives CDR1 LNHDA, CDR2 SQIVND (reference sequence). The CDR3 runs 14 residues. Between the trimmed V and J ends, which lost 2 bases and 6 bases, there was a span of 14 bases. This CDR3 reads CASSINQGSGEQYF. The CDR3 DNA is TGTGCCAGTAGTATAAATCAGGGGTCTGGCGAGCAGTACTTC.

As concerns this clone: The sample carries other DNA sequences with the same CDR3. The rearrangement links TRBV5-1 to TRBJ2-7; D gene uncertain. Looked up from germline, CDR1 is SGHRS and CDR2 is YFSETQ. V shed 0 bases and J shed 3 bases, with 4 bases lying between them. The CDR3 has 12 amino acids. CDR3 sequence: CASSLGGYEQYF. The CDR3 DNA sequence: TGCGCCAGCAGCTTGGGAGGCTACGAGCAGTACTTC.

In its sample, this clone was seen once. The CDR3 protein is CAISVGLQETQYF. The CDR3 DNA reads TGTGCCATCAGTGTAGGGCTGCAAGAGACCCAGTACTTC. The rearrangement joins TRBV10-3 to TRBJ2-5, with unresolved D. Germline lookup yields CDR1 ENHRY and CDR2 SYGVKD. The length of the CDR3 is 13 residues. V lost 4 bases, J lost 2 bases, and 8 bases lay in between.

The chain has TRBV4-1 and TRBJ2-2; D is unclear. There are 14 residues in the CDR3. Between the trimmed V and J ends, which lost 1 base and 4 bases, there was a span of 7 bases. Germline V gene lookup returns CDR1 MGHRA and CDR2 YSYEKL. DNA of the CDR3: TGCGCCAGCAGCCAAGTGGTTGGCACCGGGGAGCTGTTTTTT. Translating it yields CASSQVVGTGELFF.

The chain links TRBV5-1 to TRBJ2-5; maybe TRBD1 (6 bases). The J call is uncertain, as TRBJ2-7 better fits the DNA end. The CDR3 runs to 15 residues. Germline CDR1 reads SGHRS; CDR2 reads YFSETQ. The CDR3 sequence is CASSAQGPPSYEQYF. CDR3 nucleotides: TGCGCCAGCAGCGCACAGGGTCCCCCCTCCTACGAGCAGTACTTC.

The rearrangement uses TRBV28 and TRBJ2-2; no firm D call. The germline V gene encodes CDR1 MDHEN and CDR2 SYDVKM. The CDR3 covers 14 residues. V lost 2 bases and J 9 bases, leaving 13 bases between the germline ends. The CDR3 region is CASSLTAISWELFF. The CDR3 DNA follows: TGTGCCAGCAGTTTAACGGCCATTTCCTGGGAGCTGTTTTTT. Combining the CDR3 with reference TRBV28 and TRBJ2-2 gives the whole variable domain DVKVTQSSRYLVKRTGEKVFLECVQDMDHENMFWYRQDPGLGLRLIYFSYDVKMKEKGDIPEGYSVSREKKERFSLILESASTNQTSMYLCASSLTAISWELFFGEGSRLTVL.

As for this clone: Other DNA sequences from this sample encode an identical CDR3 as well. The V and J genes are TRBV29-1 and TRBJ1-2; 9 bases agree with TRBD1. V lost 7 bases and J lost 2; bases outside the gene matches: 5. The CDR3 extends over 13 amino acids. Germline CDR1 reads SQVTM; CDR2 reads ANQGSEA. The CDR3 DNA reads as TGCAGCGCTGGGACAGGGTACAACTATGGCTACACCTTC. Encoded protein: CSAGTGYNYGYTF.

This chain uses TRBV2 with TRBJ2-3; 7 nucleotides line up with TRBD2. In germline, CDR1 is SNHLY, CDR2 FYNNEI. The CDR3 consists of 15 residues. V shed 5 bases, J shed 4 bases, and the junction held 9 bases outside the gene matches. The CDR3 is CASSSRRLASDTQYF. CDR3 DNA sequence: TGTGCCAGCAGTTCTCGGAGACTAGCATCAGATACGCAGTATTTT. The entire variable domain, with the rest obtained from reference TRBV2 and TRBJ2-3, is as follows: EPEVTQTPSHQVTQMGQEVILRCVPISNHLYFYWYRQILGQKVEFLVSFYNNEISEKSEIFDDQFSVERPDGSNFTLKIRSTKLEDSAMYFCASSSRRLASDTQYFGPGTRLTVL.

The CDR3 DNA follows: TGTGCCAGCAGCGCCACAGGGGGCGTTAGGACCTACGAGCAGTACTTC. It is translated as CASSATGGVRTYEQYF. This rearrangement joins TRBV11-2 to TRBJ2-7, with TRBD1 matching 9 bases. The CDR3 runs 16 residues. CDR1 and CDR2 from the germline V gene are SGHAT and FQNNGV. Trimming cost V 5 bases and J 2 bases; bases outside gene matches: 10.

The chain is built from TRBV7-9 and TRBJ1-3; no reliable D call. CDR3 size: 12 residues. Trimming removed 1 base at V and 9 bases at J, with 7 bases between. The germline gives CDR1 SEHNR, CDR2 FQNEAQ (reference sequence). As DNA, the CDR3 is TGTGCCAGCAGCTTAGTAGGCGGCACCATATATTTT. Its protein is CASSLVGGTIYF.

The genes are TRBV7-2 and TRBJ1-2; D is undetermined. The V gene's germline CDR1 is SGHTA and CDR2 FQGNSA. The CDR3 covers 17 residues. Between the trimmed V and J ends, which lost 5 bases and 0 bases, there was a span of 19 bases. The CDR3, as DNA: TGTGCCAGCAGCGTTCTGGGGTATCCACATCCTAACTATGGCTACACCTTC. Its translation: CASSVLGYPHPNYGYTF.

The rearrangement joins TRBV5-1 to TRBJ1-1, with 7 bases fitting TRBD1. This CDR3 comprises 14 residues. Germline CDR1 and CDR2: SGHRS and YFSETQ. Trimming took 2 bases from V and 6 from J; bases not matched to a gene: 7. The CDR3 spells CASSFVQGTSEAFF. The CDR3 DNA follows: TGCGCCAGCAGCTTTGTACAGGGGACCTCTGAAGCTTTCTTT.

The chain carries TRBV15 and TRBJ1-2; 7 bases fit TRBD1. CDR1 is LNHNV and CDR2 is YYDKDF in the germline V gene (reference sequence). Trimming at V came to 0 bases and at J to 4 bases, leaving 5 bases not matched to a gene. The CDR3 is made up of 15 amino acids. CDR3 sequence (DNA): TGTGCCACCAGCAGAGATGCCAGGGGGGGCTATGGCTACACCTTC. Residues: CATSRDARGGYGYTF.

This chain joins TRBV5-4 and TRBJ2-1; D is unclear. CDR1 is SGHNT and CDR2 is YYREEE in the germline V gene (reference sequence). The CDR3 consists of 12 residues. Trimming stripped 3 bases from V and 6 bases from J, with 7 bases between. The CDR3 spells CASSSGLNEQFF. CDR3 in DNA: TGTGCCAGCAGCTCGGGCCTCAATGAGCAGTTCTTC.

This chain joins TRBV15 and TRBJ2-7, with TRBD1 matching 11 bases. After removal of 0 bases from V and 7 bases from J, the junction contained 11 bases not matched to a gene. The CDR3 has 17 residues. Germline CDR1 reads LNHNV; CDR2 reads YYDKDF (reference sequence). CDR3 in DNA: TGTGCCACCAGCAGAGAGGGGGGGACAGGGGGAATAGAGGAGCAGTACTTC. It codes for CATSREGGTGGIEEQYF.

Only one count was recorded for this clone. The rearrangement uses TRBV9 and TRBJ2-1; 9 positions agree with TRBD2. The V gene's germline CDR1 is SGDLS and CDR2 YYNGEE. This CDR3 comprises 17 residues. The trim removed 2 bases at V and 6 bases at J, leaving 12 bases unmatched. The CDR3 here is CASSVQAGGPGGNEQFF. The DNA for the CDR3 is TGTGCCAGCAGCGTCCAAGCGGGAGGCCCCGGGGGCAATGAGCAGTTCTTC.

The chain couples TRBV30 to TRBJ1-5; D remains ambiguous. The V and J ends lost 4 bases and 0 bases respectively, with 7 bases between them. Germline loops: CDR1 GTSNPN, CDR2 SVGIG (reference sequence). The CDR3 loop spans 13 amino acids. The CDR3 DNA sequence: TGTGCCTGGAATCGAGTTAGCAATCAGCCCCAGCATTTT. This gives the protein CAWNRVSNQPQHF. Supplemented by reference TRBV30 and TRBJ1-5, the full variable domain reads SQTIHQWPATLVQPVGSPLSLECTVEGTSNPNLYWYRQAAGRGLQLLFYSVGIGQISSEVPQNLSASRPQDRQFILSSKKLLLSDSGFYLCAWNRVSNQPQHFGDGTRLSIL.

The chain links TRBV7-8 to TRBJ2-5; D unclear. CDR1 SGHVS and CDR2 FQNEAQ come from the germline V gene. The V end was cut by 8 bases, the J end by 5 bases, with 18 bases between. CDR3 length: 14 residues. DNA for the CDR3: TGTGCCAGCGTGCCACTCACCCGGTCGGAGACCCAGTACTTC. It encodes CASVPLTRSETQYF.

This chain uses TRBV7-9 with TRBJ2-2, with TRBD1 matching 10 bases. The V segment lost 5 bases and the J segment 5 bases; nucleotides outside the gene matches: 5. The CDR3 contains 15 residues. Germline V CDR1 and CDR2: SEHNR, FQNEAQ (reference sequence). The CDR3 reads CASSPSDRGTGELFF. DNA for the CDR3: TGTGCCAGCAGCCCCTCGGACAGGGGGACCGGGGAGCTGTTTTTT.

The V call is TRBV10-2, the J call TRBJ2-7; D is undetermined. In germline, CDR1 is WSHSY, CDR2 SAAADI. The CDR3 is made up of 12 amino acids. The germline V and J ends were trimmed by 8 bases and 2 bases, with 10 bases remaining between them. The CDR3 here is CASALVTYEQYF. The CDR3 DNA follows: TGCGCCAGCGCCCTCGTTACCTACGAGCAGTACTTC.

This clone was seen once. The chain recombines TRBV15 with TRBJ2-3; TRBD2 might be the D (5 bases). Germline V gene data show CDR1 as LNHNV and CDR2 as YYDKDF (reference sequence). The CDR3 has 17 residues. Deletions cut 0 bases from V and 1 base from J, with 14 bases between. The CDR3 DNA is TGTGCCACCAGCAGAGATCCTGGGAGTAGCGGCACAGATACGCAGTATTTT. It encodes CATSRDPGSSGTDTQYF.

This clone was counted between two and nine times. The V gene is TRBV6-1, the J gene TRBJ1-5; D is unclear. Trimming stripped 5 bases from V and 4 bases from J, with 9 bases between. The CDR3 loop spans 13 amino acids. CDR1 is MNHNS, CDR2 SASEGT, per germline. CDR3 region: CASSKDGNQPQHF. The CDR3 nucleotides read TGTGCCAGCAGTAAGGACGGGAATCAGCCCCAGCATTTT.

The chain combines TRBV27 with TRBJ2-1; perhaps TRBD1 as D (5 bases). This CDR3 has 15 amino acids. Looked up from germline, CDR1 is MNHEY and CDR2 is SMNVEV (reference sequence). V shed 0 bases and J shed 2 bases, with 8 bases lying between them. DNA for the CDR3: TGTGCCAGCAGTTTATCTGTGGGGCCCTACAATGAGCAGTTCTTC. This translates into CASSLSVGPYNEQFF.

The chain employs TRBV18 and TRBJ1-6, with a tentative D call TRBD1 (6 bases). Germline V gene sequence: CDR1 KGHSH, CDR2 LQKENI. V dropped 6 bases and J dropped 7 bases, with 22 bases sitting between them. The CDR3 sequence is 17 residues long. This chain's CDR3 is CASSPSPGANPNSPLHF. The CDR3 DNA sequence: TGTGCCAGCTCCCCCAGTCCGGGGGCGAACCCAAATTCACCCCTCCACTTT.

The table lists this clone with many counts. The CDR3 DNA sequence: TGTGCCAGCAGCCGAGACAGGTATGCCGGGGCCAACGTCCTGACTTTC. Translated, it gives CASSRDRYAGANVLTF. This chain links TRBV7-9 with TRBJ2-6; maybe TRBD1 (6 bases). Germline CDR1 and CDR2: SEHNR and FQNEAQ (reference sequence). V gave up 5 bases and J gave up 4 bases, with 15 bases separating them. CDR3 size: 16 residues.